A single sample is the source of the 25 T cell receptor beta chains below, sequenced in a study of OX40 agonist ivuxolimab in advanced cancers. Libraries were built with the immunoSEQ multiplex PCR assay. TCRdb re-hosts the immuneACCESS table, in-frame sequences only. Its copies lack some clones; in the studies checked, an unresolved V gene accounts for under half of them, and the cause for the rest is not known. This sample lists about 72,000 clones; about nine tenths were detected once. The ten largest clones capture approximately 1.3% of the sample. Specimen: CD4+ or CD8+ T cells sorted from blood, collected in a trial of the OX40 agonist ivuxolimab. The receptors here all came from an adult with an advanced solid tumor such as melanoma, head and neck, liver or kidney cancer.

A single count supports this clone. V is TRBV11-3 and J is TRBJ1-1; no clear D. The V end lost 0 bases, the J end lost 0 bases, and 2 bases lay between the germline ends. The germline V gene encodes CDR1 SGHNT and CDR2 YENEEA. The CDR3 totals 13 residues. Written as DNA, the CDR3 is TGTGCCAGCAGCTTAGAGGTGAACACTGAAGCTTTCTTT. This translates into CASSLEVNTEAFF.

The genes are TRBV7-2 and TRBJ2-4; D not resolved. This CDR3 region has 14 residues. With 5 bases removed from V and 3 bases from J, the gap between germline ends came to 11 bases. Germline V gene sequence: CDR1 SGHTA, CDR2 FQGNSA. The DNA of the CDR3 is TGTGCCAGCAGCGGGTCGGGTAACAAAAACATTCAGTACTTC. The encoded protein is CASSGSGNKNIQYF.

This rearrangement joins TRBV21-1 to TRBJ2-1; no DNA check was done on the table's D call, TRBD2. TRBV21-1 has pseudogene status. The CDR3 is 14 amino acids. CDR3 DNA sequence: TGTGCCAGCAGCATCCTCCGGGCCTACAATGAGCAGTTCTTC. As protein: CASSILRAYNEQFF.

The gene calls are TRBV15 and TRBJ2-3; D is unresolved. Germline V gene lookup returns CDR1 LNHNV and CDR2 YYDKDF (reference sequence). Trimming shortened V by 0 bases and J by 2 bases, and 9 bases separated the two germline ends. The length of the CDR3 is 15 residues. This CDR3 reads CATSRDLDDTDTQYF. The CDR3 DNA reads TGTGCCACCAGCAGAGATCTGGACGACACAGATACGCAGTATTTT.

This sequence joins TRBV6-1 and TRBJ2-7, with 8 nucleotides matching TRBD2. This CDR3 is 15 amino acids long. Trimming at V came to 2 bases and at J to 0 bases, leaving 3 bases not matched to a gene. Per germline, CDR1 MNHNS and CDR2 SASEGT. The CDR3 region has the DNA TGTGCCAGCAGTGAACTAGCGGGTAGCTCCTACGAGCAGTACTTC. Translating gives CASSELAGSSYEQYF.

This clone was counted once. J is TRBJ2-5 and V is TRBV19; TRBD2 matches at 7 bases. The CDR3 is made up of 16 amino acids. The germline CDR1 and CDR2 sequences are LNHDA and SQIVND (reference sequence). V lost 7 bases to trimming and J lost 3 bases; unmatched junction nucleotides: 14. The CDR3 DNA is TGTGCCAGTACCCCTGGGGGGGGATTGGGAGAAGAGACCCAGTACTTC. Translation gives CASTPGGGLGEETQYF.

J is TRBJ2-1 and V is TRBV29-1; 11 bases are shared with TRBD2. CDR3 length: 17 amino acids. The ends lost 6 bases at V and 6 bases at J; junction bases unmatched: 16. The germline V gene encodes CDR1 SQVTM and CDR2 ANQGSEA. CDR3 DNA sequence: TGCAGCGTCGAGGGGCGGGTAGCGGGGGGGCTTTCCAATGAGCAGTTCTTC. Translated, it gives CSVEGRVAGGLSNEQFF.

The chain links TRBV7-2 to TRBJ1-2, with TRBD1 as a possible D gene (5 bases). The V gene lost 2 bases and the J gene lost 4 bases, with 14 bases spanning the gap. Germline CDR1 reads SGHTA; CDR2 reads FQGNSA. The CDR3 runs 15 residues. The CDR3 coding sequence is TGTGCCAGCAGCTTAAAAATGAGGGGCGTCTATGGCTACACCTTC. It codes for CASSLKMRGVYGYTF.

The gene calls are TRBV7-8 and TRBJ2-3; 9 bases match TRBD1. Germline values: CDR1 SGHVS, CDR2 FQNEAQ. The junction had 9 bases not matched to a gene; V was cut back by 3 bases and J by 5 bases. The CDR3 covers 16 residues. The CDR3 sequence is CASSFQGTGSQDTQYF. CDR3 in DNA: TGTGCCAGCAGCTTTCAGGGGACAGGGTCACAAGATACGCAGTATTTT.

This sequence joins TRBV27 and TRBJ2-3, with 9 nucleotides matching TRBD2. The CDR3 runs to 14 residues. Losses at the gene ends were 4 bases for V and 6 bases for J; bases not matched to a gene: 5. Per germline, CDR1 MNHEY and CDR2 SMNVEV (reference sequence). The CDR3 loop is CASSWASGADTQYF. DNA of the CDR3: TGTGCCAGCAGTTGGGCTAGCGGGGCTGATACGCAGTATTTT.

The V call is TRBV28, the J call TRBJ2-4; D possibly uses TRBD1 or TRBD2 (5 bases each). V lost 2 bases and J lost 4, with 9 bases in between. Germline CDR1 is MDHEN and CDR2 is SYDVKM. The CDR3 loop spans 14 amino acids. The chain's CDR3 is CASSLEGLKNIQYF. In DNA, the CDR3 is TGTGCCAGCAGTTTAGAGGGGCTTAAAAACATTCAGTACTTC.

The V and J genes are TRBV19 and TRBJ2-7; D is possibly TRBD2 (6 bases). Germline V gives CDR1 LNHDA, CDR2 SQIVND (reference sequence). This CDR3 has 15 amino acids. Trimming removed 7 bases from V and 0 bases from J, with 16 bases in between. The CDR3 DNA reads TGTGCCAGTACCCCAGCCGACGGGAGCTCCTACGAGCAGTACTTC. Translating it yields CASTPADGSSYEQYF.

The J gene is TRBJ2-2, the V gene TRBV2; D unresolved. V dropped 3 bases and J dropped 6 bases, with 5 bases sitting between them. The CDR3 sequence is 12 residues long. CDR1 and CDR2 from the germline V gene are SNHLY and FYNNEI. The DNA of the CDR3 is TGTGCCAGCAGTGAGATCCCCGGGGAGCTGTTTTTT. Its translation is CASSEIPGELFF.

This clone has a single count. The J gene is TRBJ2-7, the V gene TRBV28; the match to TRBD2 covers 14 bases. Germline V gene lookup returns CDR1 MDHEN and CDR2 SYDVKM. The CDR3 runs to 16 residues. V dropped 0 bases and J dropped 3; count of bases not matched to a gene: 1. The chain's CDR3 is CASSLWGLAGDYEQYF. The CDR3 nucleotides read TGTGCCAGCAGTTTATGGGGACTAGCGGGAGACTACGAGCAGTACTTC.

The rearrangement uses TRBV7-2 and TRBJ2-1; 13 bases are a match to TRBD2. The V gene's germline CDR1 is SGHTA and CDR2 FQGNSA. After removal of 6 bases from V and 7 bases from J, the junction contained 6 bases not matched to a gene. The CDR3 is 15 residues long. The CDR3 region has the DNA TGTGCCAGCAGTCGACTAGCGGGAGGCTCGAATGAGCAGTTCTTC. As protein: CASSRLAGGSNEQFF.

This clone was picked up one time. The chain links TRBV11-2 to TRBJ2-1, with TRBD2 identical over 10 bases. V trimming: 0 bases; J trimming: 0 bases; junction bases outside the gene matches: 11. The germline V gene has CDR1 SGHAT and CDR2 FQNNGV. The CDR3 has 20 residues. This CDR3 is CASSLDGVAGGPSSYNEQFF. CDR3 DNA: TGTGCCAGCAGCTTAGATGGGGTAGCGGGGGGCCCGAGCTCCTACAATGAGCAGTTCTTC. Looking up the rest from reference TRBV11-2 and TRBJ2-1 gives the full variable domain: EAGVAQSPRYKIIEKRQSVAFWCNPISGHATLYWYQQILGQGPKLLIQFQNNGVVDDSQLPKDRFSAERLKGVDSTLKIQPAKLEDSAVYLCASSLDGVAGGPSSYNEQFFGPGTRLTVL.

This chain joins TRBV10-3 and TRBJ1-3; no firm D call. Trimming removed 6 bases at V and 4 bases at J, with 13 bases between. This CDR3 spans 14 amino acids. Germline-derived CDR1 and CDR2 are ENHRY and SYGVKD. CDR3: CAISSDVKGNTIYF. The CDR3 nucleotides read TGTGCCATCAGCTCGGACGTAAAAGGAAACACCATATATTTT.

The chain links TRBV19 to TRBJ2-7; perhaps TRBD1 as D (6 bases). Trimming stripped 11 bases from V and 5 bases from J, with 22 bases between. From germline, CDR1 is LNHDA and CDR2 SQIVND (reference sequence). This CDR3 contains 14 residues. The CDR3 DNA sequence: TGTGCCCTATCCAGGGGCTTAAGCTGGCACGAGCAGTACTTC. As protein: CALSRGLSWHEQYF.

The chain is built from TRBV18 and TRBJ2-5; 8 positions agree with TRBD1. Germline V gene sequence: CDR1 KGHSH, CDR2 LQKENI. The V gene end was trimmed by 0 bases and the J gene end by 1 base; junction bases not matched to a gene: 1. The CDR3 has 15 amino acids. The CDR3 sequence is CASSPPTGGQETQYF. In DNA, the CDR3 is TGTGCCAGCTCACCACCCACAGGGGGCCAAGAGACCCAGTACTTC.

This chain joins TRBV7-9 and TRBJ2-6; D unclear. Germline V gene data show CDR1 as SEHNR and CDR2 as FQNEAQ (reference sequence). This CDR3 has 13 residues. The V gene lost 7 bases and the J gene lost 0 bases, with 4 bases spanning the gap. The CDR3 DNA sequence: TGTGCCAGCACAGCCTCTGGGGCCAACGTCCTGACTTTC. It specifies CASTASGANVLTF.

V is TRBV15 and J is TRBJ2-5; no reliable D call. The CDR3 consists of 15 residues. The V and J ends lost 1 base and 4 bases respectively, with 13 bases between them. Germline V gives CDR1 LNHNV, CDR2 YYDKDF (reference sequence). The CDR3 nucleotides are TGTGCCACCAGCAGAGCGGGTTCCCGGACAGAGACCCAGTACTTC. It translates to CATSRAGSRTETQYF.

In this sample, this clone turned up once. The rearrangement uses TRBV6-1 and TRBJ2-5; tentative D call: TRBD1 (5 bases). Trimming removed 8 bases from V and 5 bases from J, with 15 bases in between. This CDR3 has 13 amino acids. The germline V gene encodes CDR1 MNHNS and CDR2 SASEGT. The CDR3 region is CASGANLGETQYF. The DNA for the CDR3 is TGTGCCAGCGGGGCTAACTTAGGGGAGACCCAGTACTTC.

The chain recombines TRBV2 with TRBJ2-4; 9 bases align to TRBD1. Germline-derived CDR1 and CDR2 are SNHLY and FYNNEI. V shed 3 bases, J shed 7 bases, and the junction held 4 bases outside the gene matches. This CDR3 has 14 amino acids. CDR3 in amino acids: CASSDWGQGNIQYF. CDR3 in DNA: TGTGCCAGCAGTGACTGGGGACAGGGTAACATTCAGTACTTC.

This chain joins TRBV18 and TRBJ1-1; D is uncertain. The CDR3 has 14 residues. Deletions cut 0 bases from V and 8 bases from J, with 13 bases between. The V gene's germline CDR1 is KGHSH and CDR2 LQKENI. This CDR3 reads CASSPPQETDEAFF. The DNA of the CDR3 is TGTGCCAGCTCACCACCTCAGGAGACTGACGAAGCTTTCTTT.

The V gene is TRBV5-6, the J gene TRBJ2-2, with D possibly TRBD2 on 6 matching bases. CDR3 length: 14 amino acids. Between the trimmed V and J ends, which lost 2 bases and 8 bases, there was a span of 13 bases. Germline CDR1 and CDR2: SGHDT and YYEEEE. The CDR3 region is CASSFGEVEGELFF. In DNA, the CDR3 is TGTGCCAGCAGCTTTGGGGAGGTGGAAGGGGAGCTGTTTTTT.